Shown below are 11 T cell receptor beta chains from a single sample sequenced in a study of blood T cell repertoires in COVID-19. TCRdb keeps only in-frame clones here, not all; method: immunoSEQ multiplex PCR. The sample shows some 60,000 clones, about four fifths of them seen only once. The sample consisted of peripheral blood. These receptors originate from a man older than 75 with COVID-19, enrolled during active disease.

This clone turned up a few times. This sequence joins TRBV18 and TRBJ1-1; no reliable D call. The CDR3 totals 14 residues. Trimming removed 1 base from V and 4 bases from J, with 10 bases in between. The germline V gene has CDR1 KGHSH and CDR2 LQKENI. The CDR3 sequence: CASSPLAAGTEAFF. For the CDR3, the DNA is TGTGCCAGCTCACCACTGGCTGCGGGCACTGAAGCTTTCTTT.

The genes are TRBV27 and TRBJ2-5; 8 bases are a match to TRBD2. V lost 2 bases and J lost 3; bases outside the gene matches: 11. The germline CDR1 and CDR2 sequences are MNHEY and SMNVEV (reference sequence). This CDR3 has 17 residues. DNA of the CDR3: TGTGCCAGCAGTTTAACCACGGGGGGGCGTCGGAAAGAGACCCAGTACTTC. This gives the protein CASSLTTGGRRKETQYF.

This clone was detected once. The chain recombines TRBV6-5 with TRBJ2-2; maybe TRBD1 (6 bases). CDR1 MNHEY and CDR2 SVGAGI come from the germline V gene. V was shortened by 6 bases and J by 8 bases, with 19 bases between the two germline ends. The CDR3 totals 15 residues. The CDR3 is CASRRTVPQGGELFF. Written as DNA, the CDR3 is TGTGCCAGCAGACGGACAGTTCCCCAAGGGGGGGAGCTGTTTTTT.

CDR3 sequence reads: CASSITSGGETQYF. The CDR3 nucleotides read TGTGCCAGCAGCATAACTAGCGGGGGAGAGACCCAGTACTTC. V and J are TRBV25-1 and TRBJ2-5; TRBD2 aligns across 11 bases. The CDR3 loop spans 14 amino acids. The V segment lost 6 bases and the J segment 4 bases; nucleotides outside the gene matches: 4. The germline V gene has CDR1 MGHDK and CDR2 SYGVNS.

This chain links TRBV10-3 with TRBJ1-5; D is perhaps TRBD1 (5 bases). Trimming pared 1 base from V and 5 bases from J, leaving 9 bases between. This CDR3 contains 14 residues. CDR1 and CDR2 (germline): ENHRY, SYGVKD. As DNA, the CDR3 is TGTGCCATCAGTGAGTTAGGAGGGGATCAGCCCCAGCATTTT. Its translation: CAISELGGDQPQHF.

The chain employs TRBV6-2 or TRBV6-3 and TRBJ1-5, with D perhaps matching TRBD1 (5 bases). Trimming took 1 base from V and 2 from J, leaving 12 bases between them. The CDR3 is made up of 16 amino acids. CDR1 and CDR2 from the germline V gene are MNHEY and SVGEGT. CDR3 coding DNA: TGTGCCAGCAGTTACTGGCAGGGTCTACGCAATCAGCCCCAGCATTTT. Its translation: CASSYWQGLRNQPQHF.

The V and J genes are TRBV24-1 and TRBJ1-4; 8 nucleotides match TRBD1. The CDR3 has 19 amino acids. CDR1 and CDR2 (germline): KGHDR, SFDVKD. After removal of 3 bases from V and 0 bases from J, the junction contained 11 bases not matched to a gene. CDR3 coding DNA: TGTGCCACCAGTGATGCCACCGGGACAGGAGAAGCAACTAATGAAAAACTGTTTTTT. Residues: CATSDATGTGEATNEKLFF.

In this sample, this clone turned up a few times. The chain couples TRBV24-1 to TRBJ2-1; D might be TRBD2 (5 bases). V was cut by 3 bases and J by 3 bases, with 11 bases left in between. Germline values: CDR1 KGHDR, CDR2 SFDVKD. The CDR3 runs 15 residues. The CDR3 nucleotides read TGTGCCACCAGTGATCCCGGGGAGTTCTACAATGAGCAGTTCTTC. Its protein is CATSDPGEFYNEQFF.

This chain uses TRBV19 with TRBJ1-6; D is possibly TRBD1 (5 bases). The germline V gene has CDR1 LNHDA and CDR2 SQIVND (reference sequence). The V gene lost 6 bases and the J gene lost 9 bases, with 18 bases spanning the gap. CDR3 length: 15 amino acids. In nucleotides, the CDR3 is TGTGCCAGTAGGGTGGGAGGGACTGGTGGTTCACCCCTCCACTTT. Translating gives CASRVGGTGGSPLHF.

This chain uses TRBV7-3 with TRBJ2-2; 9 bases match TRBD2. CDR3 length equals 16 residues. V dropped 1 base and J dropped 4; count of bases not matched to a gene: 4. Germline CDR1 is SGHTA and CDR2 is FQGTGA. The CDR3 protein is CASSLRGTSPTGELFF. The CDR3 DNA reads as TGTGCCAGCAGCTTAAGGGGGACTAGCCCCACCGGGGAGCTGTTTTTT.

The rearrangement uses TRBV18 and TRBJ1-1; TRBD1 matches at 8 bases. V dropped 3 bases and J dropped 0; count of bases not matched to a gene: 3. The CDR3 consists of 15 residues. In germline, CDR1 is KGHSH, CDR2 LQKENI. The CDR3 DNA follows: TGTGCCAGCTCACCTACACAGGGGGTGAACACTGAAGCTTTCTTT. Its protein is CASSPTQGVNTEAFF.